These 28 T cell receptor beta chains share one sample of origin, sequenced in a study of shared clonotypes between healthy human individuals. Method: immunoSEQ multiplex PCR; TCRdb's copy keeps in-frame clones and lacks some. The repertoire consists of about 2 million clones, with about 95% occurring once and the leading ten covering 0.9% to 1.4%. CD8 cells classed as naive were CD45RO-negative and positively selected for CCR7, excluding terminally differentiated effector memory CD45RA+ cells. Sequencing was done on a sample of naive CD8+ T cells sorted from blood. The receptor source for this set is a young man in good health.

Points on this clone: The sample has other DNA sequences that encode this CDR3 too. The chain carries TRBV19 and TRBJ2-7; TRBD1 matches at 8 bases. In germline, CDR1 is LNHDA, CDR2 SQIVND (reference sequence). This CDR3 has 14 residues. V lost 5 bases, J lost 4 bases, and 7 bases stayed unmatched. Here the CDR3 reads CASSPGTGSYEQYF. The CDR3 bases are TGTGCCAGTAGTCCGGGGACAGGTTCGTACGAGCAGTACTTC.

This clone showed up just once. The chain has TRBV7-9 and TRBJ2-1, with 10 bases identical to TRBD1. Unmatched junction bases numbered 8, after V lost 4 bases and J lost 8 bases. The CDR3 is 15 amino acids. Germline values: CDR1 SEHNR, CDR2 FQNEAQ (reference sequence). The CDR3 here is CASSSTGGFGDEQFF. CDR3 in DNA: TGTGCCAGCAGCTCGACAGGGGGCTTTGGGGATGAGCAGTTCTTC.

The chain carries TRBV5-4 and TRBJ2-3, with TRBD1 matching over 9 bases. Germline V gene sequence: CDR1 SGHNT, CDR2 YYREEE (reference sequence). V was pared by 4 bases and J by 4 bases, with 7 bases of the junction left unmatched. The CDR3 runs 15 residues. CDR3: CASSLPGQGPDTQYF. CDR3 coding DNA: TGTGCCAGCAGCCTACCGGGACAGGGTCCAGATACGCAGTATTTT.

This sequence joins TRBV5-4 and TRBJ2-1, with 7 bases fitting TRBD1. The CDR3 runs 12 residues. V was pared by 2 bases and J by 9 bases, with 2 bases of the junction left unmatched. Germline CDR1 SGHNT, CDR2 YYREEE (reference sequence). The CDR3 loop is CASSLGTAEQFF. The CDR3 DNA follows: TGTGCCAGCAGCTTAGGGACAGCTGAGCAGTTCTTC.

The genes are TRBV2 and TRBJ1-1; D remains unclear. V lost 3 bases and J lost 2, with 10 bases in between. CDR3 size: 14 residues. The germline CDR1 and CDR2 sequences are SNHLY and FYNNEI. In DNA, the CDR3 is TGTGCCAGCAGTGATTTTGATGGTAACACTGAAGCTTTCTTT. Its translation: CASSDFDGNTEAFF.

The chain recombines TRBV28 with TRBJ2-3; 8 bases line up with TRBD2. Trimming removed 2 bases from V and 1 base from J; junction bases left unmatched: 8. The CDR3 covers 17 residues. In germline, CDR1 is MDHEN, CDR2 SYDVKM. In DNA form, the CDR3 reads TGTGCCAGCAGTTTACTAGCGGGCCCCCACGGCACAGATACGCAGTATTTT. As protein: CASSLLAGPHGTDTQYF. Full variable domain (remainder filled in from reference TRBV28 and TRBJ2-3): DVKVTQSSRYLVKRTGEKVFLECVQDMDHENMFWYRQDPGLGLRLIYFSYDVKMKEKGDIPEGYSVSREKKERFSLILESASTNQTSMYLCASSLLAGPHGTDTQYFGPGTRLTVL.

The chain has TRBV7-2 and TRBJ1-1, with 7 bases aligning to TRBD1. This CDR3 spans 19 amino acids. Looked up from germline, CDR1 is SGHTA and CDR2 is FQGNSA. Germline trimming cut 6 bases from V and 6 bases from J; bases unmatched to any gene: 25. The CDR3, as DNA: TGTGCCAGCAGACCTCCCACGTCTCACCCTGACAGGGCGCGGGCTGAAGCTTTCTTT. Translated: CASRPPTSHPDRARAEAFF.

The chain links TRBV6-5 to TRBJ2-5, with TRBD1 matching over 10 bases. V was clipped by 0 bases and J by 7 bases; unmatched bases: 8. The germline gives CDR1 MNHEY, CDR2 SVGAGI. The CDR3 sequence is 16 residues long. In DNA, the CDR3 is TGTGCCAGCAGTTACTCCGTGACAGGGGGCGAAGGGACCCAGTACTTC. This sequence encodes CASSYSVTGGEGTQYF.

This sequence joins TRBV11-2 and TRBJ1-1; D possibly corresponds to TRBD1 (5 bases). This CDR3 comprises 15 residues. Trimming took off 5 bases at V and 5 bases at J, with 18 bases between the two ends. Germline CDR1 SGHAT, CDR2 FQNNGV. The CDR3 loop reads CASSPRKGVETEAFF. The CDR3, as DNA: TGTGCCAGCAGCCCGAGGAAAGGGGTCGAAACTGAAGCTTTCTTT. The variable domain in full, with the rest retrieved from reference TRBV11-2 and TRBJ1-1, is EAGVAQSPRYKIIEKRQSVAFWCNPISGHATLYWYQQILGQGPKLLIQFQNNGVVDDSQLPKDRFSAERLKGVDSTLKIQPAKLEDSAVYLCASSPRKGVETEAFFGQGTRLTVV.

The rearrangement links TRBV9 to TRBJ2-1; D possibly corresponds to TRBD1 (5 bases). Per germline, CDR1 SGDLS and CDR2 YYNGEE. The CDR3 extends over 12 amino acids. Trimming removed 4 bases from V and 12 bases from J, with 14 bases in between. CDR3 sequence reads: CASSSQGDVQFF. The CDR3 DNA is TGTGCCAGCAGCTCACAAGGGGATGTGCAGTTCTTC.

The chain combines TRBV7-8 with TRBJ2-2; 8 bases are shared with TRBD1. V lost 4 bases and J lost 4; bases outside the gene matches: 5. Germline V CDR1 and CDR2: SGHVS, FQNEAQ. This CDR3 region has 15 residues. The CDR3 spells CASSSWTGSTGELFF. The CDR3 DNA reads as TGTGCCAGCAGCTCTTGGACAGGGTCCACCGGGGAGCTGTTTTTT.

The chain recombines TRBV7-9 with TRBJ1-1, with 8 bases aligning to TRBD1. The CDR3 is 15 amino acids. CDR1 is SEHNR, CDR2 FQNEAQ, per germline (reference sequence). The trim removed 5 bases at V and 1 base at J, leaving 6 bases unmatched. As DNA, the CDR3 is TGTGCCAGCAGCATACTGGGACAGGAGAACACTGAAGCTTTCTTT. The encoded protein is CASSILGQENTEAFF.

CDR3 in DNA: TGTGCCAGCAGTTTTACCCCTACCTACAATGAGCAGTTCTTC. Amino acids: CASSFTPTYNEQFF. V usage is TRBV27 and J usage is TRBJ2-1, with D unclear. The length of the CDR3 is 14 residues. Germline V gives CDR1 MNHEY, CDR2 SMNVEV (reference sequence). Between the trimmed V and J ends, which lost 3 bases and 2 bases, there was a span of 8 bases.

With regard to this clone: Other DNA sequences from this sample encode an identical CDR3 as well. This sequence joins TRBV4-1 and TRBJ2-7, with 8 bases identical to TRBD1. In germline, CDR1 is MGHRA, CDR2 YSYEKL. The CDR3 is made up of 15 amino acids. V gave up 1 base and J gave up 3 bases; unmatched junction bases: 5. The CDR3, as DNA: TGCGCCAGCAGCCAAGTCGGACAGGGAGACTACGAGCAGTACTTC. It specifies CASSQVGQGDYEQYF.

The V gene is TRBV5-4, the J gene TRBJ2-5; D possibly corresponds to TRBD2 (5 bases). CDR1 is SGHNT and CDR2 is YYREEE in the germline V gene (reference sequence). The CDR3 has 15 amino acids. The V end lost 2 bases, the J end lost 1 base, and 12 bases lay between the germline ends. The DNA for the CDR3 is TGTGCCAGCAGCTTTCCATCGGCGGGCCAAGAGACCCAGTACTTC. Protein product: CASSFPSAGQETQYF.

CDR3 loop: CASSQDGTATYNEQFF. CDR3 in DNA: TGCGCCAGCAGCCAAGATGGGACAGCCACCTACAATGAGCAGTTCTTC. The chain joins TRBV4-3 to TRBJ2-1, with 7 bases lining up with TRBD1. Germline V gives CDR1 LGHNA, CDR2 YSLEER. V shed 0 bases, J shed 2 bases, and the junction held 4 bases outside the gene matches. The CDR3 covers 16 residues.

The V call is TRBV29-1, the J call TRBJ2-7; 14 nucleotides align to TRBD2. This CDR3 contains 15 residues. Looked up from germline, CDR1 is SQVTM and CDR2 is ANQGSEA. V lost 3 bases to trimming and J lost 3 bases; unmatched junction nucleotides: 4. CDR3 DNA sequence: TGCAGCGTTGAGGGGACTAGCGGGAGAGACTACGAGCAGTACTTC. This gives the protein CSVEGTSGRDYEQYF.

The chain uses TRBV2 and TRBJ2-1; 8 nucleotides line up with TRBD2. Germline V gene lookup returns CDR1 SNHLY and CDR2 FYNNEI. With V trimmed by 11 bases and J by 5 bases, 2 bases remained unmatched. This CDR3 comprises 11 residues. The CDR3 sequence: CARTSNNEQFF. The CDR3 nucleotides read TGTGCCCGGACTAGCAACAATGAGCAGTTCTTC.

The V gene is TRBV11-3, the J gene TRBJ2-2, with D perhaps TRBD1 (5 bases). The CDR3 extends over 16 amino acids. Trimming cost V 4 bases and J 0 bases, with 12 bases left between them. The germline V gene encodes CDR1 SGHNT and CDR2 YENEEA. CDR3 nucleotide sequence: TGTGCCAGCAGCTATAGACAGAACCCGAACACCGGGGAGCTGTTTTTT. Translation gives CASSYRQNPNTGELFF.

The chain joins TRBV7-8 to TRBJ2-7; D gene unclear. Trimming shortened V by 0 bases and J by 3 bases, and 9 bases separated the two germline ends. Germline loops: CDR1 SGHVS, CDR2 FQNEAQ. The CDR3 has 14 amino acids. The CDR3 here is CASSLAQTYYEQYF. In DNA form, the CDR3 reads TGTGCCAGCAGCTTAGCACAGACTTACTACGAGCAGTACTTC. Variable domain in full (rest from reference TRBV7-8 and TRBJ2-7): GAGVSQSPRYKVAKRGQDVALRCDPISGHVSLFWYQQALGQGPEFLTYFQNEAQLDKSGLPSDRFFAERPEGSVSTLKIQRTQQEDSAVYLCASSLAQTYYEQYFGPGTRLTVT.

J is TRBJ2-7 and V is TRBV18, with no clear D. The germline gives CDR1 KGHSH, CDR2 LQKENI. V lost 1 base to trimming and J lost 2 bases, with 9 bases between them. The CDR3 runs 14 residues. Here the CDR3 DNA reads TGTGCCAGCTCACCACGGAATGACCCCTACGAGCAGTACTTC. Amino acids: CASSPRNDPYEQYF.

Concerning this clone: This CDR3 is also generated by other DNA sequences in the sample. This chain joins TRBV2 and TRBJ2-1, with unresolved D. CDR3 length equals 12 residues. V lost 1 base and J lost 6, with 4 bases in between. Germline V gene lookup returns CDR1 SNHLY and CDR2 FYNNEI. CDR3 bases: TGTGCCAGCAGTGAAGGAAGCAATGAGCAGTTCTTC. Translated: CASSEGSNEQFF. Together with reference TRBV2 and TRBJ2-1, the CDR3 gives the full variable domain: EPEVTQTPSHQVTQMGQEVILRCVPISNHLYFYWYRQILGQKVEFLVSFYNNEISEKSEIFDDQFSVERPDGSNFTLKIRSTKLEDSAMYFCASSEGSNEQFFGPGTRLTVL.

About this clone: This may be a read error, as it is one base from a much larger clone. This sample includes further DNA sequences coding for the same CDR3. V is TRBV11-2 and J is TRBJ2-7, with TRBD1 matching over 11 bases. V trimming: 5 bases; J trimming: 4 bases; junction bases outside the gene matches: 4. The CDR3 spans 14 residues. CDR1 SGHAT and CDR2 FQNNGV come from the germline V gene. The CDR3 here is CASSPGTGGYEQYF. CDR3 DNA: TGTGCCAGCAGCCCCGGGACAGGGGGATACGAGCAGTACTTC.

The rearrangement uses TRBV4-1 and TRBJ2-6; the D gene is possibly TRBD1 (6 bases). V gave up 1 base and J gave up 0 bases, with 22 bases separating them. This CDR3 is built from 21 residues. From germline, CDR1 is MGHRA and CDR2 YSYEKL. CDR3 nucleotides: TGCGCCAGCAGCCAAGTACAGGGTTCATGGGGGACAAGCTCTGGGGCCAACGTCCTGACTTTC. Encoded protein: CASSQVQGSWGTSSGANVLTF.

The V gene is TRBV6-5, the J gene TRBJ1-5, with a possible D match to TRBD1 (5 bases). This CDR3 spans 15 amino acids. Germline assignment: CDR1 MNHEY and CDR2 SVGAGI. The germline V and J ends were trimmed by 6 bases and 1 base, with 13 bases remaining between them. The CDR3 DNA follows: TGTGCCAGCAGCCGAACAGGTGAGAGCAATCAGCCCCAGCATTTT. This codes for CASSRTGESNQPQHF.

The chain links TRBV7-2 to TRBJ1-2; D remains ambiguous. Looked up from germline, CDR1 is SGHTA and CDR2 is FQGNSA. The CDR3 spans 14 residues. V lost 5 bases, J lost 8 bases, and 18 bases lay in between. This CDR3 reads CASSVPPGPMGYTF. The CDR3 DNA reads TGTGCCAGCAGCGTACCTCCGGGTCCTATGGGCTACACCTTC.

This chain uses TRBV2 with TRBJ2-7; no definite D call. Germline CDR1 and CDR2: SNHLY and FYNNEI. The CDR3 totals 14 residues. Trimming pared 6 bases from V and 0 bases from J, leaving 12 bases between. This CDR3 reads CASSSGYPSYEQYF. The CDR3 DNA reads as TGTGCCAGCAGCTCAGGATACCCCTCCTACGAGCAGTACTTC.

The J gene is TRBJ1-2, the V gene TRBV4-3, with a weak D call TRBD1 (5 bases). Germline lookup yields CDR1 LGHNA and CDR2 YSLEER. The V and J ends lost 0 bases and 3 bases respectively, with 8 bases between them. The length of the CDR3 is 14 residues. This chain's CDR3 is CASSQEVGHYGYTF. In DNA form, the CDR3 reads TGCGCCAGCAGCCAAGAGGTGGGACACTATGGCTACACCTTC.